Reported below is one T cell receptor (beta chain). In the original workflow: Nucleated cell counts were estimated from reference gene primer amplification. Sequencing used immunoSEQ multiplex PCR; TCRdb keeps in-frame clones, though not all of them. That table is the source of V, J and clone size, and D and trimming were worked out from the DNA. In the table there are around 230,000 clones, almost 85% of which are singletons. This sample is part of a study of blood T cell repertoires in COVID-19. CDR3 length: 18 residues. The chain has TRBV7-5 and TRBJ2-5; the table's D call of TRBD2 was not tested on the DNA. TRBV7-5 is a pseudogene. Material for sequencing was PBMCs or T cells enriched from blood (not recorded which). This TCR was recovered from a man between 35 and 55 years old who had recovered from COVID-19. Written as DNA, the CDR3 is TGTGTCAGAAGCTTAGCGCTTTGCGGAAGGGAGGTACAAGAGACCCAGTACTTC. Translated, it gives CVRSLALCGREVQETQYF.